Given below is one T cell receptor (beta chain) in context. Sequencing used immunoSEQ multiplex PCR; TCRdb keeps in-frame clones, though not all of them. The table records about 120,000 clones, 84% of them present only once. The data were obtained in a study of T cell responses to AZD1222 COVID-19 vaccine. The receptor was isolated from an adult in good health. This material consisted of peripheral blood, taken on day 0 of AZD1222 vaccination.

Written as DNA, the CDR3 is TGTGCCAGCAGCGTCACCGGGACTAGCGGGTGGGATACGCAGTATTTT. The encoded protein is CASSVTGTSGWDTQYF. The rearrangement links TRBV9 to TRBJ2-3; 12 bases agree with TRBD2. Germline assignment: CDR1 SGDLS and CDR2 YYNGEE. Trimming removed 2 bases from V and 6 bases from J; junction bases left unmatched: 7. The length of the CDR3 is 16 residues.